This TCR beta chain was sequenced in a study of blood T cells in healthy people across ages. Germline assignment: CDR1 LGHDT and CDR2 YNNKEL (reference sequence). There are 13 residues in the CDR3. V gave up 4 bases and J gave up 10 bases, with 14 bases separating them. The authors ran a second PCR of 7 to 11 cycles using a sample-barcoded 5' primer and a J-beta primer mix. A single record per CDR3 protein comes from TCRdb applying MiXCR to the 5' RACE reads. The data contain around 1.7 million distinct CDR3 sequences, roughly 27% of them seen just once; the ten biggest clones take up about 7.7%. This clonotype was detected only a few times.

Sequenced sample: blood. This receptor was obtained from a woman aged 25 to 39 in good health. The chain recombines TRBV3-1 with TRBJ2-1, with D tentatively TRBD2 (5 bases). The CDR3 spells CASSLPRGREQFF. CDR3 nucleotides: TGTGCCAGCAGCCTTCCAAGAGGGAGAGAGCAGTTCTTC.